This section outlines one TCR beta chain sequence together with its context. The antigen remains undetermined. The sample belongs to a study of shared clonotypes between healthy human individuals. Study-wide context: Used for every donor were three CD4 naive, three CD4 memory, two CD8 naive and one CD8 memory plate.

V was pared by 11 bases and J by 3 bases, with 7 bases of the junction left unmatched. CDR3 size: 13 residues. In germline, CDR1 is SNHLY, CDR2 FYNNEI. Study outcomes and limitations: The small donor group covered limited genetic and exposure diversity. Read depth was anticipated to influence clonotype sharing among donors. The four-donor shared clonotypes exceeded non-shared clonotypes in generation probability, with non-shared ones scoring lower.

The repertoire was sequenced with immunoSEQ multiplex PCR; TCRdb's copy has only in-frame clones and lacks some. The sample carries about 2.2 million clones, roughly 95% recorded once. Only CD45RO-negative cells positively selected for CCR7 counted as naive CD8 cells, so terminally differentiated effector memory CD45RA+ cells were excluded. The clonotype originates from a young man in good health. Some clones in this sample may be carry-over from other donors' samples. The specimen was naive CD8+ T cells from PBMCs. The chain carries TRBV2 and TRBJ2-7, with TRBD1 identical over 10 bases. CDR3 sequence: CAWLDRGGYEQYF. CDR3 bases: TGTGCCTGGCTGGACAGGGGGGGCTACGAGCAGTACTTC.